These 32 T cell receptor beta chains came from one sample sequenced in a study of shared clonotypes between healthy human individuals. Assay: immunoSEQ multiplex PCR; the TCRdb copy retains only in-frame clones and omits some. The table lists more than 600,000 clones, 92% of them singletons. Terminally differentiated effector memory CD45RA+ cells were excluded by CCR7 positive selection of CD45RO-negative cells. Sample: naive CD8+ T cells sorted from blood. All receptors come from a man aged 25-40 years in good health.

This clone showed up just once. The chain joins TRBV19 to TRBJ2-6, with no clear D. CDR1 LNHDA and CDR2 SQIVND come from the germline V gene (reference sequence). This CDR3 is built from 18 residues. The V and J ends lost 1 base and 1 base respectively, with 14 bases between them. CDR3 DNA: TGTGCCAGTAGTATAGTAGCCCACGTCGCATCTGGGGCCAACGTCCTGACTTTC. This gives the protein CASSIVAHVASGANVLTF.

This clone was recorded at least ten times. The genes are TRBV6-5 and TRBJ2-1; 8 positions match TRBD2. CDR1 and CDR2 (germline): MNHEY, SVGAGI. The CDR3 runs to 13 residues. V dropped 7 bases and J dropped 7; count of bases not matched to a gene: 6. The DNA of the CDR3 is TGTGCCAGCAAAGGCGGGAGGAGGAATGAGCAGTTCTTC. Its translation: CASKGGRRNEQFF.

The chain couples TRBV5-8 to TRBJ2-7, with TRBD1 matching over 9 bases. Germline values: CDR1 SGHTS, CDR2 YDEGEE. The length of the CDR3 is 16 residues. V lost 4 bases to trimming and J lost 3 bases; unmatched junction nucleotides: 11. The chain's CDR3 is CASSRVPGQGDYEQYF. CDR3 bases: TGTGCCAGCAGCCGGGTCCCGGGACAGGGCGACTACGAGCAGTACTTC. Full variable domain (missing parts from reference TRBV5-8 and TRBJ2-7): EAGVTQSPTHLIKTRGQQATLRCSPISGHTSVYWYQQALGLGLQFLLWYDEGEERNRGNFPPRFSGRQFPNYSSELNVNALELEDSALYLCASSRVPGQGDYEQYFGPGTRLTVT.

V gene TRBV2 combines with J gene TRBJ2-2; 8 bases map to TRBD1. The germline gives CDR1 SNHLY, CDR2 FYNNEI. The ends lost 4 bases at V and 5 bases at J; junction bases unmatched: 6. The CDR3 covers 15 residues. In DNA form, the CDR3 reads TGTGCCAGCAGTGTGGGACAGGACTTTACCGGGGAGCTGTTTTTT. Translating it yields CASSVGQDFTGELFF.

Notes on this clone: Relative to the germline gene, one junction end is altered; a read error may explain this. The same CDR3 arises from other DNA sequences in this sample as well. The V and J genes are TRBV29-1 and TRBJ2-3, with D possibly being TRBD2 (6 bases). This CDR3 spans 12 amino acids. Looked up from germline, CDR1 is SQVTM and CDR2 is ANQGSEA. The CDR3: CGGSVSTDTQYF. In DNA form, the CDR3 reads TGTGGGGGGAGCGTGAGCACAGATACGCAGTATTTT.

The rearrangement links TRBV6-5 to TRBJ2-1; D is undetermined. The CDR3 length is 11 residues. V was clipped by 5 bases and J by 6 bases, with 5 bases between them. CDR1 and CDR2 (germline): MNHEY, SVGAGI. CDR3 nucleotide sequence: TGTGCCAGCAGTGGAAGCAATGAGCAGTTCTTC. Residues: CASSGSNEQFF.

As concerns this clone: The sample holds other DNA sequences that translate to the same CDR3. The chain uses TRBV27 and TRBJ2-1; 9 bases are a match to TRBD2. Trimming at V came to 2 bases and at J to 4 bases, leaving 3 bases not matched to a gene. Germline values: CDR1 MNHEY, CDR2 SMNVEV (reference sequence). The CDR3 is 15 residues long. The DNA of the CDR3 is TGTGCCAGCAGTTTACTGGCGGGAGGGTACAATGAGCAGTTCTTC. It translates to CASSLLAGGYNEQFF.

This clone was observed many times. V is TRBV7-8 and J is TRBJ1-4; TRBD1 matches at 10 bases. J gave up 3 bases and V 4 bases, and 11 bases lay outside the gene matches. Germline V gene data show CDR1 as SGHVS and CDR2 as FQNEAQ. The CDR3 runs 18 residues. CDR3 loop: CASSWSSGQGHPNEKLFF. The CDR3 bases are TGTGCCAGCAGCTGGAGCTCGGGACAGGGGCACCCTAATGAAAAACTGTTTTTT.

V is TRBV11-2 and J is TRBJ2-5; no firm D call. The CDR3 has 14 amino acids. CDR1 is SGHAT, CDR2 FQNNGV, per germline. V dropped 0 bases and J dropped 0 bases, with 5 bases sitting between them. The CDR3 sequence is CASSLEPYQETQYF. CDR3 nucleotides: TGTGCCAGCAGCTTAGAGCCTTACCAAGAGACCCAGTACTTC.

The chain is built from TRBV7-2 and TRBJ2-1, with D perhaps being TRBD1 or TRBD2 (5 bases each). Germline CDR1 SGHTA, CDR2 FQGNSA. V was trimmed by 2 bases and J by 5 bases, leaving 13 bases between them. The CDR3 extends over 15 amino acids. The CDR3 region is CASSLFPEGHNEQFF. In DNA form, the CDR3 reads TGTGCCAGCAGCTTATTCCCCGAGGGGCACAATGAGCAGTTCTTC.

The CDR3 region has the DNA TGTGCCATCCCGAGCGAGCAGTACTTC. Its translation: CAIPSEQYF. This chain links TRBV2 with TRBJ2-7; D remains ambiguous. Per the germline V gene, CDR1 is SNHLY and CDR2 is FYNNEI. V was trimmed by 10 bases and J by 6 bases, leaving 7 bases between them. The CDR3 has 9 residues.

The V call is TRBV6-5, the J call TRBJ2-1, with 13 positions matching TRBD2. This CDR3 is built from 15 residues. Germline V CDR1 and CDR2: MNHEY, SVGAGI. Unmatched junction bases numbered 2, after V lost 1 base and J lost 8 bases. The DNA of the CDR3 is TGTGCCAGCAGTTACTTACTAGCGGGGGGGGATGAGCAGTTCTTC. Translation: CASSYLLAGGDEQFF.

The chain uses TRBV14 and TRBJ2-3; 10 bases match TRBD2. The CDR3 length is 15 residues. The V gene's germline CDR1 is SGHDN and CDR2 FVKESK. V shed 4 bases and J 1 base; nucleotides not matched to a gene: 2. The CDR3 protein is CASSLGLAGTDTQYF. The DNA for the CDR3 is TGTGCCAGCAGCCTCGGACTAGCGGGCACAGATACGCAGTATTTT.

The chain is built from TRBV7-9 and TRBJ2-1, with D unclear. V lost 5 bases to trimming and J lost 9 bases, with 20 bases between them. The CDR3 runs 15 residues. Germline assignment: CDR1 SEHNR and CDR2 FQNEAQ (reference sequence). This CDR3 is CASSRLWDPSSEQFF. The CDR3 region has the DNA TGTGCCAGCAGCCGACTTTGGGATCCGTCCTCTGAGCAGTTCTTC.

The V and J genes are TRBV27 and TRBJ1-2; no clear D gene. There are 14 residues in the CDR3. Germline-derived CDR1 and CDR2 are MNHEY and SMNVEV (reference sequence). V lost 0 bases and J 4 bases, leaving 9 bases between the germline ends. DNA of the CDR3: TGTGCCAGCAGTTTATCACCCAGAACCTATGGCTACACCTTC. Encoded protein: CASSLSPRTYGYTF.

This clone occurred once. The chain couples TRBV7-2 to TRBJ2-7; 9 bases match TRBD1. This CDR3 comprises 15 residues. Germline assignment: CDR1 SGHTA and CDR2 FQGNSA. After removal of 3 bases from V and 1 base from J, the junction contained 4 bases not matched to a gene. The CDR3 is CASSFPGTGSYEQYF. DNA of the CDR3: TGTGCCAGCAGCTTCCCCGGGACAGGGTCCTACGAGCAGTACTTC.

Points on this clone: The sample holds other DNA sequences that translate to the same CDR3. The rearrangement uses TRBV27 and TRBJ2-1; D is perhaps TRBD1 or TRBD2 (5 bases each). The V end was cut by 2 bases, the J end by 6 bases, with 8 bases between. The germline gives CDR1 MNHEY, CDR2 SMNVEV (reference sequence). The CDR3 spans 13 residues. In DNA form, the CDR3 reads TGTGCCAGCAGTTTACTCGGGGCCAATGAGCAGTTCTTC. Translation gives CASSLLGANEQFF.

This rearrangement joins TRBV19 to TRBJ1-1; the D gene is possibly TRBD1 (6 bases). The CDR3 totals 13 residues. Per germline, CDR1 LNHDA and CDR2 SQIVND (reference sequence). Trimming took off 5 bases at V and 7 bases at J, with 14 bases between the two ends. The CDR3: CASSARRTVEAFF. The CDR3 region has the DNA TGTGCCAGTAGTGCTCGGAGGACAGTTGAAGCTTTCTTT. The complete variable domain, with remaining parts taken from reference TRBV19 and TRBJ1-1, reads DGGITQSPKYLFRKEGQNVTLSCEQNLNHDAMYWYRQDPGQGLRLIYYSQIVNDFQKGDIAEGYSVSREKKESFPLTVTSAQKNPTAFYLCASSARRTVEAFFGQGTRLTVV.

This clone has only a few counts. This sequence joins TRBV7-2 and TRBJ2-7, with 9 bases matching TRBD1. The ends lost 5 bases at V and 6 bases at J; junction bases unmatched: 8. From germline, CDR1 is SGHTA and CDR2 FQGNSA. The CDR3 extends over 14 amino acids. The CDR3 loop is CASSPGTGLSEQYF. CDR3 sequence (DNA): TGTGCCAGCAGCCCCGGGACAGGGCTGTCCGAGCAGTACTTC.

In its sample, this clone was seen once. Other DNA sequences in this specimen translate into the identical CDR3. The rearrangement uses TRBV27 and TRBJ1-1, with unresolved D. The CDR3 has 14 residues. The V and J ends lost 6 bases and 3 bases respectively, with 14 bases between them. Germline CDR1 MNHEY, CDR2 SMNVEV (reference sequence). DNA for the CDR3: TGTGCCAGCAGCTTGGGCGGGGTCTACACTGAAGCTTTCTTT. Protein product: CASSLGGVYTEAFF.

This chain joins TRBV10-2 and TRBJ1-2; D may be TRBD1 (6 bases). CDR3 size: 18 residues. CDR1 is WSHSY and CDR2 is SAAADI in the germline V gene. Trimming removed 4 bases at V and 0 bases at J, with 21 bases between. Here the CDR3 reads CASSGGGNSGQPNYGYTF. The CDR3 bases are TGCGCCAGCAGTGGGGGGGGGAATTCAGGACAGCCTAACTATGGCTACACCTTC.

V usage is TRBV30 and J usage is TRBJ2-5, with 12 bases lining up with TRBD2. The DNA end is a closer match to TRBJ2-7, so the J assignment may be wrong. The CDR3 totals 16 residues. Germline CDR1 and CDR2: GTSNPN and SVGIG (reference sequence). CDR3 region: CAFLPLAGGKGYEQYF. The CDR3 nucleotides read TGTGCCTTTCTCCCGCTAGCGGGAGGGAAAGGCTACGAGCAGTACTTC.

CDR3 region: CASSFELASGEQYF. CDR3 coding DNA: TGTGCCAGCAGTTTCGAACTAGCGTCGGGCGAGCAGTACTTC. V and J are TRBV28 and TRBJ2-7, with 7 bases fitting TRBD2. V shed 3 bases, J shed 6 bases, and the junction held 8 bases outside the gene matches. The CDR3 length is 14 residues. Germline CDR1 is MDHEN and CDR2 is SYDVKM.

The V gene is TRBV7-8, the J gene TRBJ2-3; D could derive from TRBD1 or TRBD2 (5 bases each). Germline V gene lookup returns CDR1 SGHVS and CDR2 FQNEAQ. This CDR3 is 14 amino acids long. V dropped 1 base and J dropped 3 bases, with 8 bases sitting between them. The CDR3 spells CASSLVGTTDTQYF. CDR3 bases: TGTGCCAGCAGCTTAGTAGGGACGACAGATACGCAGTATTTT.

The rearrangement uses TRBV2 and TRBJ1-5; no clear D. Deletions cut 2 bases from V and 2 bases from J, with 10 bases between. The germline gives CDR1 SNHLY, CDR2 FYNNEI. CDR3 size: 15 residues. CDR3 amino acids: CASSENKWGNQPQHF. The CDR3 nucleotides are TGTGCCAGCAGTGAAAACAAATGGGGCAATCAGCCCCAGCATTTT.

The chain uses TRBV9 and TRBJ2-7; 10 bases map to TRBD1. Germline-derived CDR1 and CDR2 are SGDLS and YYNGEE. The CDR3 has 16 amino acids. Trimming cost V 0 bases and J 3 bases; bases outside gene matches: 6. The CDR3 spells CASSVAAGQGLYEQYF. The CDR3 coding sequence is TGTGCCAGCAGCGTAGCTGCGGGACAGGGGCTCTACGAGCAGTACTTC. The whole variable domain, filled in from reference TRBV9 and TRBJ2-7, reads DSGVTQTPKHLITATGQRVTLRCSPRSGDLSVYWYQQSLDQGLQFLIQYYNGEERAKGNILERFSAQQFPDLHSELNLSSLELGDSALYFCASSVAAGQGLYEQYFGPGTRLTVT.

CDR3 region: CASLAVEDDSGNTIYF. CDR3 sequence (DNA): TGTGCCAGCCTGGCGGTGGAGGACGACTCTGGAAACACCATATATTTT. The rearrangement uses TRBV2 and TRBJ1-3; D remains unclear. Germline V gene sequence: CDR1 SNHLY, CDR2 FYNNEI. V was pared by 8 bases and J by 0 bases, with 17 bases between. The CDR3 sequence is 16 residues long.

The V gene is TRBV7-9, the J gene TRBJ2-1; D unresolved. The CDR3 extends over 11 amino acids. With 5 bases removed from V and 9 bases from J, the gap between germline ends came to 8 bases. Germline CDR1 is SEHNR and CDR2 is FQNEAQ (reference sequence). CDR3 loop: CASSPPSEQFF. For the CDR3, the DNA is TGTGCCAGCAGCCCGCCGAGTGAGCAGTTCTTC.

The gene calls are TRBV11-2 and TRBJ1-4, with D possibly matching TRBD1 (5 bases). Germline-derived CDR1 and CDR2 are SGHAT and FQNNGV. Trimming took 4 bases from V and 0 from J, leaving 12 bases between them. The CDR3 covers 16 residues. CDR3 bases: TGTGCCAGCAGCTCATCGGACAACCCAACTAATGAAAAACTGTTTTTT. It codes for CASSSSDNPTNEKLFF. Together with reference TRBV11-2 and TRBJ1-4, the CDR3 gives the full variable domain: EAGVAQSPRYKIIEKRQSVAFWCNPISGHATLYWYQQILGQGPKLLIQFQNNGVVDDSQLPKDRFSAERLKGVDSTLKIQPAKLEDSAVYLCASSSSDNPTNEKLFFGSGTQLSVL.

The chain combines TRBV7-9 with TRBJ2-2, with 10 bases that match TRBD1. J was trimmed by 7 bases and V by 1 base; bases with no gene match: 9. Germline CDR1 reads SEHNR; CDR2 reads FQNEAQ (reference sequence). This CDR3 has 17 amino acids. CDR3 nucleotide sequence: TGTGCCAGCAGCTTAGTAGACTGGGGACAGGGGTTCGGGGAGCTGTTTTTT. This codes for CASSLVDWGQGFGELFF.

Concerning this clone: Other nucleotide sequences from this sample produce the same CDR3. V usage is TRBV7-9 and J usage is TRBJ2-7; D possibly corresponds to TRBD2 (5 bases). This CDR3 spans 12 amino acids. V was shortened by 3 bases and J by 3 bases, with 6 bases between the two germline ends. Germline V CDR1 and CDR2: SEHNR, FQNEAQ (reference sequence). The CDR3 loop reads CASSFGDYEQYF. The CDR3, as DNA: TGTGCCAGCAGCTTCGGGGACTACGAGCAGTACTTC.

The rearrangement links TRBV29-1 to TRBJ2-1; no definite D call. The V gene lost 6 bases and the J gene lost 9 bases, with 21 bases spanning the gap. Germline CDR1 is SQVTM and CDR2 is ANQGSEA. The CDR3 is 14 residues long. CDR3 DNA: TGCAGCGTCCAAGGGTACAACAGCGCAGGTGAGCAGTTCTTC. This codes for CSVQGYNSAGEQFF.